This entry lists 5 T cell receptor beta chains sequenced from one sample in a study of blood T cell repertoires in COVID-19. Libraries were prepared by immunoSEQ multiplex PCR; TCRdb keeps only in-frame clonotypes and omits some of them. The sample lists 200,000 to 250,000 clones, roughly 87% occurring once. Sequences were obtained from PBMCs or T cells enriched from blood (not recorded which). All receptors come from a man in his late teens or twenties with acute COVID-19.

This sequence joins TRBV11-2 and TRBJ2-5; 8 bases align to TRBD2. CDR3 length equals 16 residues. V was pared by 0 bases and J by 5 bases, with 8 bases of the junction left unmatched. Germline values: CDR1 SGHAT, CDR2 FQNNGV. In DNA form, the CDR3 reads TGTGCCAGCAGCTTAGATCTGTCGGGAGGGGGGGAGACCCAGTACTTC. Amino acids: CASSLDLSGGGETQYF.

This rearrangement joins TRBV19 to TRBJ2-1; 9 bases line up with TRBD1. The CDR3 runs to 18 residues. Germline V gene sequence: CDR1 LNHDA, CDR2 SQIVND (reference sequence). J was trimmed by 0 bases and V by 6 bases; bases with no gene match: 12. CDR3 bases: TGTGCCAGTAGGGGTCGACAGGGGGGCTCTAGCTCCTACAATGAGCAGTTCTTC. It specifies CASRGRQGGSSSYNEQFF. The full variable domain, in which reference TRBV19 and TRBJ2-1 provide the parts outside the CDR3, is DGGITQSPKYLFRKEGQNVTLSCEQNLNHDAMYWYRQDPGQGLRLIYYSQIVNDFQKGDIAEGYSVSREKKESFPLTVTSAQKNPTAFYLCASRGRQGGSSSYNEQFFGPGTRLTVL.

This clone was seen a single time. V and J are TRBV2 and TRBJ1-2; D remains unclear. CDR1 is SNHLY and CDR2 is FYNNEI in the germline V gene. The CDR3 is 13 residues long. Between the trimmed V and J ends, which lost 0 bases and 4 bases, there was a span of 6 bases. This CDR3 reads CASSEAGGYGYTF. CDR3 in DNA: TGTGCCAGCAGTGAAGCAGGAGGCTATGGCTACACCTTC. The full variable domain, its missing parts supplied by reference TRBV2 and TRBJ1-2, is EPEVTQTPSHQVTQMGQEVILRCVPISNHLYFYWYRQILGQKVEFLVSFYNNEISEKSEIFDDQFSVERPDGSNFTLKIRSTKLEDSAMYFCASSEAGGYGYTFGSGTRLTVV.

V gene TRBV4-3 combines with J gene TRBJ1-1, with D possibly being TRBD1 (5 bases). V was trimmed by 1 base and J by 5 bases, leaving 8 bases between them. Germline lookup yields CDR1 LGHNA and CDR2 YSLEER. This CDR3 spans 13 amino acids. CDR3 bases: TGCGCCAGCAGCCAAGCCAGGGTAACTGAAGCTTTCTTT. Its protein product is CASSQARVTEAFF.

The genes are TRBV28 and TRBJ2-1, with 7 bases identical to TRBD2. The germline gives CDR1 MDHEN, CDR2 SYDVKM. CDR3 size: 17 residues. Unmatched junction bases numbered 17, after V lost 6 bases and J lost 6 bases. CDR3 coding DNA: TGTGCCAGCAGAAAAGGGTTCGTGGGAGGGCCGGGCAATGAGCAGTTCTTC. Its translation is CASRKGFVGGPGNEQFF.